Shown below are 22 T cell receptor beta chains from a single sample sequenced in a study of T cells in Graves' hyperthyroidism and ophthalmopathy. The TCR beta CDR3 regions underwent amplification using RNA transcripts as the source. Using the HTBI primer set, a first-round RT-PCR was run on the TCR CDR3. TCRdb used MiXCR to reprocess the multiplex PCR reads, holding one entry per CDR3 protein. The sample lists 690,000 or so distinct CDR3 sequences, roughly 20% occurring once. The material sequenced was blood. These receptors were taken from a woman aged 45-59 years with Graves' hyperthyroidism that later progressed to Graves' ophthalmopathy.

This clonotype turned up a few times. The chain has TRBV9 and TRBJ1-1; no firm D call. V was shortened by 0 bases and J by 4 bases, with 13 bases between the two germline ends. The CDR3 loop spans 15 amino acids. Looked up from germline, CDR1 is SGDLS and CDR2 is YYNGEE. The CDR3 reads CASSVGDSVSTEAFF. DNA of the CDR3: TGTGCCAGCAGCGTAGGAGACTCTGTGAGCACTGAAGCTTTCTTT.

The chain employs TRBV12-3 or TRBV12-4 and TRBJ2-2; maybe TRBD2 (5 bases). V shed 0 bases and J shed 5 bases, with 13 bases lying between them. The CDR3 length is 16 residues. CDR3 in DNA: TGTGCCAGCAGTTTAGCGCTAAGCCGAGGGACCGGGGAGCTGTTTTTT. Translating gives CASSLALSRGTGELFF.

The genes are TRBV10-3 and TRBJ2-4; D tentatively reads TRBD1 or TRBD2 (6 bases each). The CDR3 has 16 amino acids. From germline, CDR1 is ENHRY and CDR2 SYGVKD. The V end was cut by 5 bases, the J end by 0 bases, with 14 bases between. Written as DNA, the CDR3 is TGTGCCATCAGTAAAGAAGGGGGGATAGCCAAAAACATTCAGTACTTC. Protein product: CAISKEGGIAKNIQYF.

V and J are TRBV5-1 and TRBJ2-2; TRBD1 aligns across 7 bases. The CDR3 totals 13 residues. In germline, CDR1 is SGHRS, CDR2 YFSETQ. V gave up 3 bases and J gave up 7 bases; unmatched junction bases: 3. In DNA form, the CDR3 reads TGCGCCAGCAGCTCTGACAGGGTCGGGGAGCTGTTTTTT. Its translation is CASSSDRVGELFF.

This clonotype has a count of ten or more. The chain couples TRBV27 to TRBJ2-5; a possible D gene is TRBD1 (6 bases). CDR1 and CDR2 (germline): MNHEY, SMNVEV (reference sequence). This CDR3 has 14 residues. V shed 6 bases and J shed 9 bases, with 20 bases lying between them. CDR3 loop: CASSRGQGSYPQYF. The CDR3 nucleotides read TGTGCCAGCAGCCGCGGGCAGGGGTCTTACCCCCAGTACTTC.

This clonotype was seen many times. The J gene is TRBJ1-2, the V gene TRBV29-1, with 7 bases aligning to TRBD1. Trimming removed 2 bases from V and 1 base from J; junction bases left unmatched: 13. The CDR3 is 17 residues long. In germline, CDR1 is SQVTM, CDR2 ANQGSEA. In nucleotides, the CDR3 is TGCAGCGTTGAAATCCGACAGGGTAGATTGGGTAACTATGGCTACACCTTC. As protein: CSVEIRQGRLGNYGYTF.

V is TRBV2 and J is TRBJ1-2; no firm D call. Germline CDR1 is SNHLY and CDR2 is FYNNEI. The ends were cut back, 5 bases at V and 3 bases at J, with 10 bases in the middle. CDR3 length: 13 amino acids. The CDR3 region has the DNA TGTGCCAGCAGTTTTAAGGTGGACTATGGCTACACCTTC. As protein: CASSFKVDYGYTF.

Ten or more counts support this clonotype. This chain connects TRBV6-1 to TRBJ1-5; 8 bases map to TRBD1. Germline V gene data show CDR1 as MNHNS and CDR2 as SASEGT. With 6 bases clipped from V and 5 bases from J, the junction kept 9 bases outside the gene matches. The CDR3 has 15 amino acids. CDR3 sequence: CASSPRDRSDQPQHF. The CDR3 bases are TGTGCCAGCAGCCCCCGGGACAGGTCTGATCAGCCCCAGCATTTT.

In this sample, this clonotype turned up many times. CDR3: CASSLRSQGQGMPEAFF. Here the CDR3 DNA reads TGCGCCAGCAGCTTGAGGAGCCAGGGACAGGGGATGCCTGAAGCTTTCTTT. The chain has TRBV5-1 and TRBJ1-1; TRBD1 matches at 10 bases. The V gene's germline CDR1 is SGHRS and CDR2 YFSETQ. The junction had 12 bases not matched to a gene; V was cut back by 1 base and J by 6 bases. The CDR3 is made up of 17 amino acids. Complete variable domain (other parts from reference TRBV5-1 and TRBJ1-1): KAGVTQTPRYLIKTRGQQVTLSCSPISGHRSVSWYQQTPGQGLQFLFEYFSETQRNKGNFPGRFSGRQFSNSRSEMNVSTLELGDSALYLCASSLRSQGQGMPEAFFGQGTRLTVV.

A few counts support this clonotype. The chain links TRBV12-3 or TRBV12-4 to TRBJ2-7; D uncertain. V lost 5 bases and J 3 bases, leaving 8 bases between the germline ends. There are 12 residues in the CDR3. The CDR3 spells CASSPHGYEQYF. For the CDR3, the DNA is TGTGCCAGCAGTCCGCACGGCTACGAGCAGTACTTC.

This clonotype was counted only a few times. The V call is TRBV3-1, the J call TRBJ2-3; 10 nucleotides match TRBD2. This CDR3 is 18 amino acids long. V was pared by 3 bases and J by 0 bases, with 9 bases of the junction left unmatched. Germline V gene lookup returns CDR1 LGHDT and CDR2 YNNKEL (reference sequence). Here the CDR3 DNA reads TGTGCCAGCAGCCAGAGACTAGCGGGCTCTTCTAGCACAGATACGCAGTATTTT. Residues: CASSQRLAGSSSTDTQYF.

This clonotype was counted a few times. The J gene is TRBJ2-3, the V gene TRBV9; D call uncertain. This CDR3 region has 15 residues. The V end was cut by 4 bases, the J end by 3 bases, with 15 bases between. The germline gives CDR1 SGDLS, CDR2 YYNGEE. CDR3: CASSIGSGSTDTQYF. In DNA, the CDR3 is TGTGCCAGCAGCATAGGATCTGGGTCGACAGATACGCAGTATTTT.

The V and J genes are TRBV3-1 and TRBJ1-5, with D possibly matching TRBD1 (6 bases). CDR1 and CDR2 (germline): LGHDT, YNNKEL (reference sequence). CDR3 length: 14 amino acids. V was pared by 3 bases and J by 4 bases, with 10 bases between. The DNA of the CDR3 is TGTGCCAGCAGCCAGAGCGGACAGAATCAGCCCCAGCATTTT. Translating gives CASSQSGQNQPQHF.

The count of this clonotype is one. The V gene is TRBV2, the J gene TRBJ2-7, with 8 bases fitting TRBD1. The V segment lost 10 bases and the J segment 5 bases; nucleotides outside the gene matches: 10. CDR1 and CDR2 from the germline V gene are SNHLY and FYNNEI. The length of the CDR3 is 13 residues. The CDR3 DNA is TGTGCCAACTCCCAGACAGGGGCCCACGAGCAGTACTTC. This translates into CANSQTGAHEQYF. The whole variable domain, filled in from reference TRBV2 and TRBJ2-7, reads EPEVTQTPSHQVTQMGQEVILRCVPISNHLYFYWYRQILGQKVEFLVSFYNNEISEKSEIFDDQFSVERPDGSNFTLKIRSTKLEDSAMYFCANSQTGAHEQYFGPGTRLTVT.

Many counts were recorded for this clonotype. The chain couples TRBV10-3 to TRBJ1-1; a possible D gene is TRBD1 (6 bases). The CDR3 sequence is 14 residues long. Per germline, CDR1 ENHRY and CDR2 SYGVKD. Trimming removed 2 bases from V and 1 base from J, with 8 bases in between. The CDR3 is CAISEAGANTEAFF. DNA for the CDR3: TGTGCCATCAGTGAGGCAGGGGCGAACACTGAAGCTTTCTTT.

J is TRBJ2-1 and V is TRBV19; 10 nucleotides agree with TRBD2. There are 15 residues in the CDR3. The germline gives CDR1 LNHDA, CDR2 SQIVND (reference sequence). V lost 1 base to trimming and J lost 7 bases; unmatched junction nucleotides: 4. This chain's CDR3 is CASSIGLAGENEQFF. In DNA, the CDR3 is TGTGCCAGTAGTATAGGCCTAGCGGGGGAGAATGAGCAGTTCTTC. Filled out from reference TRBV19 and TRBJ2-1, the complete variable domain reads DGGITQSPKYLFRKEGQNVTLSCEQNLNHDAMYWYRQDPGQGLRLIYYSQIVNDFQKGDIAEGYSVSREKKESFPLTVTSAQKNPTAFYLCASSIGLAGENEQFFGPGTRLTVL.

This sequence joins TRBV6-1 and TRBJ1-2; no firm D call. There are 15 residues in the CDR3. The germline gives CDR1 MNHNS, CDR2 SASEGT. Trimming removed 0 bases at V and 4 bases at J, with 12 bases between. CDR3 DNA: TGTGCCAGCAGTGAAGCGGGGAGACTTAGCTATGGCTACACCTTC. It codes for CASSEAGRLSYGYTF.

The chain joins TRBV3-1 to TRBJ2-7; D is possibly TRBD2 (7 bases). CDR1 LGHDT and CDR2 YNNKEL come from the germline V gene (reference sequence). V gave up 1 base and J gave up 3 bases, with 16 bases separating them. CDR3 length: 16 amino acids. CDR3 DNA sequence: TGTGCCAGCAGCCAAGGTCCCCGGGGGGACATCTACGAGCAGTACTTC. Its protein is CASSQGPRGDIYEQYF.

This clonotype was counted at least ten times. The J gene is TRBJ2-5, the V gene TRBV6-1, with 8 bases fitting TRBD1. The CDR3 contains 15 residues. The ends lost 6 bases at V and 5 bases at J; junction bases unmatched: 11. Germline loops: CDR1 MNHNS, CDR2 SASEGT. Here the CDR3 reads CASSPGARGLETQYF. CDR3 nucleotide sequence: TGTGCCAGCAGCCCAGGCGCCAGGGGGCTGGAGACCCAGTACTTC.

Ten or more counts support this clonotype. The V gene is TRBV7-8, the J gene TRBJ2-5; 7 bases agree with TRBD1. This CDR3 has 16 amino acids. V lost 5 bases to trimming and J lost 0 bases; unmatched junction nucleotides: 9. Germline CDR1 SGHVS, CDR2 FQNEAQ. The CDR3: CASSRPGQLNQETQYF. In DNA, the CDR3 is TGTGCCAGCAGCAGACCGGGACAGCTGAACCAAGAGACCCAGTACTTC.

V and J are TRBV7-9 and TRBJ1-2; TRBD1 agrees at 7 bases. The V segment lost 8 bases and the J segment 8 bases; nucleotides outside the gene matches: 17. Germline V gives CDR1 SEHNR, CDR2 FQNEAQ (reference sequence). The CDR3 is made up of 15 amino acids. The CDR3 loop is CASGHTTGQPGGYTF. The CDR3 coding sequence is TGTGCCAGCGGCCACACCACGGGACAGCCCGGAGGCTACACCTTC.

This clonotype was recorded many times. The chain carries TRBV13 and TRBJ2-5; the D gene is possibly TRBD2 (6 bases). Germline CDR1 is PRHDT and CDR2 is FYEKMQ (reference sequence). The ends were cut back, 5 bases at V and 0 bases at J, with 10 bases in the middle. The CDR3 runs 14 residues. The DNA of the CDR3 is TGTGCCAGCAGCGCGCGGGGTTACCAAGAGACCCAGTACTTC. It encodes CASSARGYQETQYF.